These 10 T cell receptor beta chains were all obtained from the same sample, sequenced in a study of shared clonotypes between healthy human individuals. Repertoires were generated with immunoSEQ multiplex PCR, while TCRdb's copy carries only in-frame clones and drops some. Here the sample spans more than 2 million clones, approximately 95% being singletons. The material sequenced was naive CD4+ T cells sorted from blood. Subset given: CD45RA+ positively selected. These receptors all come from a man aged 18 to 29 in good health.

Comments on this clone: At the DNA level, this CDR3 is encoded by other sequences in the same sample as well. The J gene is TRBJ1-2, the V gene TRBV6-5, with a possible D match to TRBD1 (5 bases). Germline V lookup: CDR1 MNHEY, CDR2 SVGAGI. The CDR3 spans 14 residues. Trimming took 0 bases from V and 2 from J, leaving 7 bases between them. The CDR3 here is CASSYSAGNYGYTF. CDR3 bases: TGTGCCAGCAGTTACTCGGCAGGGAACTATGGCTACACCTTC.

V and J are TRBV6-1 and TRBJ1-2, with 7 bases matching TRBD1. Losses at the gene ends were 2 bases for V and 5 bases for J; bases not matched to a gene: 17. The CDR3 contains 18 residues. Germline loops: CDR1 MNHNS, CDR2 SASEGT. CDR3 sequence reads: CASSEFSDRIFFRYGYTF. The CDR3 DNA reads as TGTGCCAGCAGTGAATTCTCGGACAGGATCTTTTTTCGGTATGGCTACACCTTC.

V usage is TRBV25-1 and J usage is TRBJ2-5, with D tentatively TRBD2 (6 bases). Germline loops: CDR1 MGHDK, CDR2 SYGVNS. V gave up 5 bases and J gave up 5 bases, with 18 bases separating them. The CDR3 covers 15 residues. This chain's CDR3 is CASSPDRGYDETQYF. CDR3 DNA sequence: TGTGCCAGCAGTCCTGACCGGGGGTACGATGAGACCCAGTACTTC. Variable domain in full (rest from reference TRBV25-1 and TRBJ2-5): EADIYQTPRYLVIGTGKKITLECSQTMGHDKMYWYQQDPGMELHLIHYSYGVNSTEKGDLSSESTVSRIRTEHFPLTLESARPSHTSQYLCASSPDRGYDETQYFGPGTRLLVL.

This clone was found a few times. The chain combines TRBV6-6 with TRBJ1-2, with D unclear. This CDR3 region has 13 residues. The germline V and J ends were trimmed by 6 bases and 3 bases, with 11 bases remaining between them. The germline V gene has CDR1 MNHNY and CDR2 SVGAGI (reference sequence). The CDR3 here is CASSTNDHYGYTF. Written as DNA, the CDR3 is TGTGCCAGCAGCACCAACGACCACTATGGCTACACCTTC.

This clone was recorded once. V and J are TRBV30 and TRBJ1-2, with TRBD1 as a possible D gene (5 bases). The CDR3 runs 15 residues. Trimming removed 0 bases from V and 6 bases from J, with 17 bases in between. Germline V gene data show CDR1 as GTSNPN and CDR2 as SVGIG (reference sequence). The CDR3, as DNA: TGTGCCTGGAGTGTAAGGGGACTCCGGGGCCATGGCTACACCTTC. Translation: CAWSVRGLRGHGYTF.

V and J are TRBV27 and TRBJ1-5; D is unresolved. CDR1 MNHEY and CDR2 SMNVEV come from the germline V gene (reference sequence). The CDR3 covers 15 residues. V lost 2 bases to trimming and J lost 7 bases, with 15 bases between them. This chain's CDR3 is CASSLRPTARQPQHF. In DNA, the CDR3 is TGTGCCAGCAGTTTAAGACCAACAGCCAGGCAGCCCCAGCATTTT.

J is TRBJ1-5 and V is TRBV7-8; D may be TRBD1 (6 bases). This CDR3 spans 13 amino acids. V was shortened by 1 base and J by 6 bases, with 7 bases between the two germline ends. Germline loops: CDR1 SGHVS, CDR2 FQNEAQ. The CDR3 region is CASSLDRAQPQHF. In nucleotides, the CDR3 is TGTGCCAGCAGCTTAGACAGGGCTCAGCCCCAGCATTTT.

In this sample, this clone turned up once. The sample holds other DNA sequences that translate to the same CDR3. The chain combines TRBV5-1 with TRBJ2-3; D is perhaps TRBD1 (5 bases). V was shortened by 0 bases and J by 0 bases, with 8 bases between the two germline ends. Germline-derived CDR1 and CDR2 are SGHRS and YFSETQ. The CDR3 loop spans 15 amino acids. CDR3 sequence (DNA): TGCGCCAGCAGCTTGGGACAGTCGAGCACAGATACGCAGTATTTT. As protein: CASSLGQSSTDTQYF.

The sample holds one count of this clone. V and J are TRBV2 and TRBJ2-2; 7 nucleotides align to TRBD2. This CDR3 comprises 15 residues. The germline gives CDR1 SNHLY, CDR2 FYNNEI. V gave up 4 bases and J gave up 4 bases; unmatched junction bases: 6. The CDR3 nucleotides are TGTGCCAGCAGTGCCCTGGGGGGGGGCACCGGGGAGCTGTTTTTT. It encodes CASSALGGGTGELFF.

The chain links TRBV20-1 to TRBJ1-2; D gene uncertain. This CDR3 region has 11 residues. Germline CDR1 reads DFQATT; CDR2 reads SNEGSKA (reference sequence). V was cut by 6 bases and J by 5 bases, with 10 bases left in between. CDR3 sequence reads: CSARTRYGYTF. Here the CDR3 DNA reads TGCAGTGCCCGGACTCGTTATGGCTACACCTTC.